The TCR beta chain under discussion was sequenced for a study of T cell responses to AZD1222 COVID-19 vaccine. Overall study findings and caveats: Baseline serostatus was positive in only six AZD1222 recipients.

Sequenced by immunoSEQ multiplex PCR; TCRdb stores in-frame clones only, minus some. The table lists more than 70,000 clones, roughly 87% of them singletons. This CDR3 spans 11 amino acids. Germline V lookup: CDR1 GTSNPN, CDR2 SVGIG (reference sequence). Trimming took off 2 bases at V and 6 bases at J, with 7 bases between the two ends. In regard to this clone: Its antigen is currently unknown.

The TCR originated in an adult in good health. V is TRBV30 and J is TRBJ1-2; D gene ambiguous. Sample: peripheral blood, taken on day 0 of AZD1222 vaccination. CDR3 bases: TGTGCCTGGAGTAATGGGGATGGCTACACCTTC. Translating gives CAWSNGDGYTF.